Included here is one T cell receptor (beta chain) sequence, with context. Its antigen is not known. Disease duration was under 3 months in the ophthalmopathy patients, who also had a Clinical Activity Score of at least 3 and a NOSPECS grade of at least 4. This entry is derived from a study of T cells in Graves' hyperthyroidism and ophthalmopathy. Points from the study as a whole: From stable hyperthyroidism, ophthalmopathy was separated by a 13 V-J model. Ophthalmopathy onset followed model prediction by a median about six months.

Trimming took off 2 bases at V and 7 bases at J, with 20 bases between the two ends. The CDR3 extends over 16 amino acids. Germline lookup yields CDR1 KGHSH and CDR2 LQKENI. Template material for amplifying TCR beta CDR3 regions consisted of RNA transcripts. Using the HTBI primer set, a first-round RT-PCR was run on the TCR CDR3. One entry per CDR3 protein results from TCRdb running MiXCR on the multiplex PCR reads. Among a few hundred thousand distinct CDR3 sequences listed, about a sixth were seen once. This receptor was identified in a woman in her thirties or forties with Graves' ophthalmopathy. The sample was blood. This rearrangement joins TRBV18 to TRBJ2-5; maybe TRBD1 (6 bases). CDR3 loop: CASSPSDPGTSATQYF. The CDR3 nucleotides read TGTGCCAGCTCACCAAGTGACCCCGGGACATCCGCGACCCAGTACTTC.